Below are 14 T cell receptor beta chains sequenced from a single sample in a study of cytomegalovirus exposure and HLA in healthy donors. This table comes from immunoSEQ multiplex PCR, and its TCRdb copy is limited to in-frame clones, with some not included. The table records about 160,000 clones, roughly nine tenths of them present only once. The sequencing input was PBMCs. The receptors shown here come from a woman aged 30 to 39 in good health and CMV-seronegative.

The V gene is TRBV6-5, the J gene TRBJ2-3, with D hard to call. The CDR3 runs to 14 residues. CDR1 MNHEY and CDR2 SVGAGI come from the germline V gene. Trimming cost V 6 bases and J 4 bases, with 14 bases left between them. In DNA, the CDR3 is TGTGCCAGCAGCCCTACTCCCGAGGCAGATACGCAGTATTTT. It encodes CASSPTPEADTQYF.

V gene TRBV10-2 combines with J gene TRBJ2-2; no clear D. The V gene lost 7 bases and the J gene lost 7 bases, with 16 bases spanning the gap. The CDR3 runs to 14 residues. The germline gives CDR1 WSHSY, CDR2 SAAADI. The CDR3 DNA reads TGCGCCAGCATGGGCGAGACTGGGCGCGGGGAGCTGTTTTTT. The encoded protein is CASMGETGRGELFF.

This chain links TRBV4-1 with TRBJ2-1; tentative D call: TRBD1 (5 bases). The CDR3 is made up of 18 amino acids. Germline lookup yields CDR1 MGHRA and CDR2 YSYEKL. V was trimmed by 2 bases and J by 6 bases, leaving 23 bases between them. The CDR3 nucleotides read TGCGCCAGCAGCCAATTTTCGAGCAGACGTGATAGGGGCAATGAGCAGTTCTTC. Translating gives CASSQFSSRRDRGNEQFF.

The CDR3 loop reads CASSFGGGRGELFF. The CDR3 bases are TGTGCCAGCAGTTTCGGGGGGGGAAGAGGGGAGCTGTTTTTT. The chain combines TRBV27 with TRBJ2-2; 8 nucleotides agree with TRBD2. Trimming removed 3 bases from V and 8 bases from J; junction bases left unmatched: 5. CDR3 length equals 14 residues. The germline gives CDR1 MNHEY, CDR2 SMNVEV (reference sequence).

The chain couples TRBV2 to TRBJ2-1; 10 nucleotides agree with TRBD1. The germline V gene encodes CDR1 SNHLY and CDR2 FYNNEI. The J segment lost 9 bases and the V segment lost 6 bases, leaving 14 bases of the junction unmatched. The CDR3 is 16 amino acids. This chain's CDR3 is CASRAPGQGLGGEQFF. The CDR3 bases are TGTGCCAGCAGAGCCCCGGGACAGGGGCTAGGGGGTGAGCAGTTCTTC.

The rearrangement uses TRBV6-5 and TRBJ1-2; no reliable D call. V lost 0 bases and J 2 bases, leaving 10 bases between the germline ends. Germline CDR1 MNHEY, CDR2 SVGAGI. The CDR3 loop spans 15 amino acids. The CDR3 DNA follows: TGTGCCAGCAGTTACTCGAGAGGAAAGAACTATGGCTACACCTTC. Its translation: CASSYSRGKNYGYTF.

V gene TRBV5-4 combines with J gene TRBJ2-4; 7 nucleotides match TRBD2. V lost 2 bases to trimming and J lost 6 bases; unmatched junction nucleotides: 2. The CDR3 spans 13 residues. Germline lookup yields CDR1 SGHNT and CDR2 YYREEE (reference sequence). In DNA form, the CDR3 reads TGTGCCAGCAGCTTCCGGGGGGTAAACATTCAGTACTTC. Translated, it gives CASSFRGVNIQYF.

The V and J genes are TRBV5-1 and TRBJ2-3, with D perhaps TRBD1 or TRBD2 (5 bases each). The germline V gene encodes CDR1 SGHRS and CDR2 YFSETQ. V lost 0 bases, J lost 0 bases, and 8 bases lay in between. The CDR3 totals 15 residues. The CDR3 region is CASSLVGASTDTQYF. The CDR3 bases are TGCGCCAGCAGCTTGGTCGGGGCTAGCACAGATACGCAGTATTTT.

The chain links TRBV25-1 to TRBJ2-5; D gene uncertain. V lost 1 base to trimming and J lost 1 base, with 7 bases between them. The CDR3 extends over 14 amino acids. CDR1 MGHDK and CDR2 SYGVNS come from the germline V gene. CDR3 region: CASSEFRVQETQYF. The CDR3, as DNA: TGTGCCAGCAGTGAATTCCGGGTCCAAGAGACCCAGTACTTC.

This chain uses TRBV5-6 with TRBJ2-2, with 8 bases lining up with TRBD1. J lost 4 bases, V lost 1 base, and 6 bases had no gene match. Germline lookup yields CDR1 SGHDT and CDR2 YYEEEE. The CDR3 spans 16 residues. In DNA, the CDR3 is TGTGCCAGCAGCTTGTTAGGACAGGGAATCACCGGGGAGCTGTTTTTT. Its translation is CASSLLGQGITGELFF. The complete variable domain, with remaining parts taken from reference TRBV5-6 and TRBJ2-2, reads DAGVTQSPTHLIKTRGQQVTLRCSPKSGHDTVSWYQQALGQGPQFIFQYYEEEERQRGNFPDRFSGHQFPNYSSELNVNALLLGDSALYLCASSLLGQGITGELFFGEGSRLTVL.

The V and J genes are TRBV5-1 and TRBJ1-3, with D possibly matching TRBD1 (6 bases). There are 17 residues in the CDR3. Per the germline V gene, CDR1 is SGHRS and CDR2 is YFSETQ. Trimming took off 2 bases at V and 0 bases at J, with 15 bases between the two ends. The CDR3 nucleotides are TGCGCCAGCAGCTTAGCCGGGACGGGGGCCTCTGGAAACACCATATATTTT. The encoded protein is CASSLAGTGASGNTIYF. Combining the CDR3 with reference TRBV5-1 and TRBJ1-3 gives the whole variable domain KAGVTQTPRYLIKTRGQQVTLSCSPISGHRSVSWYQQTPGQGLQFLFEYFSETQRNKGNFPGRFSGRQFSNSRSEMNVSTLELGDSALYLCASSLAGTGASGNTIYFGEGSWLTVV.

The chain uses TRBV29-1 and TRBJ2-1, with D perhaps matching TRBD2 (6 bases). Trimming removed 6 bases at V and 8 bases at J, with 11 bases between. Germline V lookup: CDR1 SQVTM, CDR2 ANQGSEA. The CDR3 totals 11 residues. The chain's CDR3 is CSVVTSYEQFF. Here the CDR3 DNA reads TGCAGCGTGGTAACTAGCTATGAGCAGTTCTTC.

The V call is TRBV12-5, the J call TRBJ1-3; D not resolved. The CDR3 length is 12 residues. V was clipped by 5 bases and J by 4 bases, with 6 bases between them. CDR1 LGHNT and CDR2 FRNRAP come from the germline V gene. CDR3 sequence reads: CASGRSGNTIYF. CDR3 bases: TGTGCTAGTGGTCGGAGCGGAAACACCATATATTTT.

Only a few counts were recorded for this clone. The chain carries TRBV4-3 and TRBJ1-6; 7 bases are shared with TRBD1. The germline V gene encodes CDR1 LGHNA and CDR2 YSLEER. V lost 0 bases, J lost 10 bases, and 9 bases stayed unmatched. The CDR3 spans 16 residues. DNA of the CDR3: TGCGCCAGCAGCCAAGACCCGACAGGGACGTGGTCACCCCTCCACTTT. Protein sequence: CASSQDPTGTWSPLHF.